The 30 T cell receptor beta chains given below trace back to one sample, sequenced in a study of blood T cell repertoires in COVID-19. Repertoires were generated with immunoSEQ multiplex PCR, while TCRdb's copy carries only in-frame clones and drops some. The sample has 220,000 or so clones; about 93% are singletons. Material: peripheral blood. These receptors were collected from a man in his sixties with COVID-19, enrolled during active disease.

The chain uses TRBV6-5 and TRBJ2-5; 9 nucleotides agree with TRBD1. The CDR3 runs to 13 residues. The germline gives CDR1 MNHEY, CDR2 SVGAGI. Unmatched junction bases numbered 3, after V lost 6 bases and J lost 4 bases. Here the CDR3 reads CASRTTGGETQYF. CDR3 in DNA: TGTGCCAGCAGGACGACAGGGGGAGAGACCCAGTACTTC.

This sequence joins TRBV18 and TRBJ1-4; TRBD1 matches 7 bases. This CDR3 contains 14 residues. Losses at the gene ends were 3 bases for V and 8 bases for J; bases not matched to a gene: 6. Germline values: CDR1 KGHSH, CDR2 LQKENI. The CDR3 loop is CASSPRQGLEKLFF. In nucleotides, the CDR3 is TGTGCCAGCTCACCTAGACAGGGATTGGAAAAACTGTTTTTT. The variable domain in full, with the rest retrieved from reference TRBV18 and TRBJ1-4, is NAGVMQNPRHLVRRRGQEARLRCSPMKGHSHVYWYRQLPEEGLKFMVYLQKENIIDESGMPKERFSAEFPKEGPSILRIQQVVRGDSAAYFCASSPRQGLEKLFFGSGTQLSVL.

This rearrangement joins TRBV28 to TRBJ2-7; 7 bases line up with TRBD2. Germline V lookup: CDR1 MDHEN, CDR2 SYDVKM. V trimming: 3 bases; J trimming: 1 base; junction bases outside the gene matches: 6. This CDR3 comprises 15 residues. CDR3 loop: CASSFSGGRSYEQYF. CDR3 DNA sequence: TGTGCCAGCAGTTTCAGTGGCGGGAGATCCTACGAGCAGTACTTC.

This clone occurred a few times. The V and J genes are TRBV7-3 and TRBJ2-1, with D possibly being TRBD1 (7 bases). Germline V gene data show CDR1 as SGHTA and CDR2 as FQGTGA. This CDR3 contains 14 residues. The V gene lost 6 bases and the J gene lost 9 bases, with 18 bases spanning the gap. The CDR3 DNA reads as TGTGCCAGCAGTTTTAGCCAGGGGGGCACTGAGCAGTTCTTC. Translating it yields CASSFSQGGTEQFF.

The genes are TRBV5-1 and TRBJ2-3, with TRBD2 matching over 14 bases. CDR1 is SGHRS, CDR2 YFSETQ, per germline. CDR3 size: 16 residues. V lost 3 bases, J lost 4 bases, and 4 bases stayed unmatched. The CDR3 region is CASSSSTSGGADTQYF. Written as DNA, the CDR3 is TGCGCCAGCAGCTCCTCGACTAGCGGGGGGGCAGATACGCAGTATTTT.

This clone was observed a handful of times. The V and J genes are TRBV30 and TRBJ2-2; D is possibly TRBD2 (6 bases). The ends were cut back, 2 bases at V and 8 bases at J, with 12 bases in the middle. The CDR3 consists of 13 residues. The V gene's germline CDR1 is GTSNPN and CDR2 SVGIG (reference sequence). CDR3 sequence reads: CAWSSTGVGELFF. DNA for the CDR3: TGTGCCTGGAGTTCGACGGGGGTAGGGGAGCTGTTTTTT.

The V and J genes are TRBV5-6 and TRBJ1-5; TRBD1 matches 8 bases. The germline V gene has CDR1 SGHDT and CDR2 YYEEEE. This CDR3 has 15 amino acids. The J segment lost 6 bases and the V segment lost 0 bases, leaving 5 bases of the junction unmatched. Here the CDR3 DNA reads TGTGCCAGCAGCTTGGGCAGGGGGCCGAGTCAGCCCCAGCATTTT. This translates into CASSLGRGPSQPQHF. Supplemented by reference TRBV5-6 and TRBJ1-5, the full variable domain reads DAGVTQSPTHLIKTRGQQVTLRCSPKSGHDTVSWYQQALGQGPQFIFQYYEEEERQRGNFPDRFSGHQFPNYSSELNVNALLLGDSALYLCASSLGRGPSQPQHFGDGTRLSIL.

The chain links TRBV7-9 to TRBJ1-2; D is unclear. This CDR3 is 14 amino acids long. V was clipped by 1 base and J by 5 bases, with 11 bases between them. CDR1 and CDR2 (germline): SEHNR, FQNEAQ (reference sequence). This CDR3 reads CASSLGEASYGYTF. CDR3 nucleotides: TGTGCCAGCAGCTTAGGAGAGGCCTCATATGGCTACACCTTC.

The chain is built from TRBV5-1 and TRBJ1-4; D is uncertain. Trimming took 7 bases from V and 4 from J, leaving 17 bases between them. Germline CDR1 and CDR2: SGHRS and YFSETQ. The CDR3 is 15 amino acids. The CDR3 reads CASSEATRGNEKLFF. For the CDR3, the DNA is TGCGCCAGCTCCGAGGCGACTAGAGGTAATGAAAAACTGTTTTTT.

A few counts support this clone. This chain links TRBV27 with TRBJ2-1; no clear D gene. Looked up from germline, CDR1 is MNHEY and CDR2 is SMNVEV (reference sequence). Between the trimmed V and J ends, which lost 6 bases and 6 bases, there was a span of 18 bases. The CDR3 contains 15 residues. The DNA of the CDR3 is TGTGCCAGCAGCCCTTTAGCCCAAAGATTCAATGAGCAGTTCTTC. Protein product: CASSPLAQRFNEQFF.

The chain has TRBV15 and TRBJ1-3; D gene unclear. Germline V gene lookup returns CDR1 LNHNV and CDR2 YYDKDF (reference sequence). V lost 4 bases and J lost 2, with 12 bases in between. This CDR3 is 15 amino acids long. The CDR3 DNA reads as TGTGCCACCAGCATTTCCTCGACTCCTGGAAACACCATATATTTT. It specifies CATSISSTPGNTIYF.

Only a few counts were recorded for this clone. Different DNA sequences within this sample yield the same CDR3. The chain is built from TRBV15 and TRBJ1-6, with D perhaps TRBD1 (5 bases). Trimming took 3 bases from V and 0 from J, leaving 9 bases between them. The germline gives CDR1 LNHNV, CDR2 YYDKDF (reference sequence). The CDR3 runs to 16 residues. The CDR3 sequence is CATSSDRSSYNSPLHF. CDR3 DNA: TGTGCCACCAGCAGCGACAGAAGCTCCTATAATTCACCCCTCCACTTT.

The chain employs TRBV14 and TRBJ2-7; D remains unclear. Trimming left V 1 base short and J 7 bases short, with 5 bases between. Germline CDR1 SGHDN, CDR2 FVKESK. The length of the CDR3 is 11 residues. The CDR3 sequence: CASSQGPEQYF. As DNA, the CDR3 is TGTGCCAGCAGCCAAGGGCCGGAGCAGTACTTC.

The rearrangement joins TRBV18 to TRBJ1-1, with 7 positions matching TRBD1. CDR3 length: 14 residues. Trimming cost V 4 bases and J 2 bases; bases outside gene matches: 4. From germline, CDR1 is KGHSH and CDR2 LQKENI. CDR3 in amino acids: CASSLGQPNTEAFF. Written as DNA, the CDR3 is TGTGCCAGCTCACTGGGACAGCCTAACACTGAAGCTTTCTTT.

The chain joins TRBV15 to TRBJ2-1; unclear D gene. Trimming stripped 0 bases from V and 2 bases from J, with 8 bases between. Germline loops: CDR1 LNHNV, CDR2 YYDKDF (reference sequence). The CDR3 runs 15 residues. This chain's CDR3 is CATSRDRQAYNEQFF. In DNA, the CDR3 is TGTGCCACCAGCAGAGATCGGCAGGCCTACAATGAGCAGTTCTTC.

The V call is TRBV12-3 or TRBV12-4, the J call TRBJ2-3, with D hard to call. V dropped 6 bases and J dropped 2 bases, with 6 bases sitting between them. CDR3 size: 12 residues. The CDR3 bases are TGTGCCAGCAGCTCACTCACAGATACGCAGTATTTT. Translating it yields CASSSLTDTQYF.

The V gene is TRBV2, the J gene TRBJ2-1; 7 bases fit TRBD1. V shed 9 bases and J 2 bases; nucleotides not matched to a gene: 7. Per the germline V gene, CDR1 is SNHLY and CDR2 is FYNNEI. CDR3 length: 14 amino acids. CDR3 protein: CASTPGGTYNEQFF. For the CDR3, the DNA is TGTGCCAGTACCCCAGGGGGAACCTACAATGAGCAGTTCTTC.

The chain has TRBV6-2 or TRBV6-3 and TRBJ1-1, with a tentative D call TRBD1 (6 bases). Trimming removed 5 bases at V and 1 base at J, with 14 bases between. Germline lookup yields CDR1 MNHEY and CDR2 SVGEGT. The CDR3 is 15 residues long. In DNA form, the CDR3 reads TGTGCCAGCAGTCCCGCGGGGGCCAAGAACACTGAAGCTTTCTTT. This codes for CASSPAGAKNTEAFF.

The DNA for the CDR3 is TGTGCCAGCAGTTACGGGGGGACAGGCTGGGCCTATGGCTACACCTTC. Translated, it gives CASSYGGTGWAYGYTF. The V and J genes are TRBV6-2 or TRBV6-3 and TRBJ1-2, with 8 nucleotides matching TRBD1. The length of the CDR3 is 16 residues. Germline values: CDR1 MNHEY, CDR2 SVGEGT. With V trimmed by 2 bases and J by 4 bases, 9 bases remained unmatched.

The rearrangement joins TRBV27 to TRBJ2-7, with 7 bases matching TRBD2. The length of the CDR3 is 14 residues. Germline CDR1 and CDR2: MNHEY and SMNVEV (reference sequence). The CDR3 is CATSTGTTKVEQYF. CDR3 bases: TGTGCTACCAGCACCGGGACTACCAAAGTGGAGCAGTACTTC.

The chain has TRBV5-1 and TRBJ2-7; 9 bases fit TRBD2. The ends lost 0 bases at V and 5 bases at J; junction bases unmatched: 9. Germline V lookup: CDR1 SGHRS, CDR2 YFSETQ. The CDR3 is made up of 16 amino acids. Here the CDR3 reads CASSLAAGGPGHEQYF. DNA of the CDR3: TGCGCCAGCAGCTTGGCCGCGGGGGGGCCGGGCCACGAGCAGTACTTC.

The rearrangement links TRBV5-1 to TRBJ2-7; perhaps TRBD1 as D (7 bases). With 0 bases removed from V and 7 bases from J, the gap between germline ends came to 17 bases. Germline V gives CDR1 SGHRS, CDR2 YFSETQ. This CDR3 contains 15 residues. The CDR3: CASSLALGGGEEQYF. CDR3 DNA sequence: TGCGCCAGCAGCTTGGCCTTAGGAGGGGGCGAGGAGCAGTACTTC.

The CDR3 sequence is CAIGSLGSNEQFF. DNA for the CDR3: TGTGCCATCGGGAGCCTAGGGTCAAATGAGCAGTTCTTC. This chain connects TRBV5-6 to TRBJ2-1, with D possibly matching TRBD2 (6 bases). This CDR3 region has 13 residues. The V end was cut by 9 bases, the J end by 7 bases, with 17 bases between. Looked up from germline, CDR1 is SGHDT and CDR2 is YYEEEE. Together with reference TRBV5-6 and TRBJ2-1, the CDR3 gives the full variable domain: DAGVTQSPTHLIKTRGQQVTLRCSPKSGHDTVSWYQQALGQGPQFIFQYYEEEERQRGNFPDRFSGHQFPNYSSELNVNALLLGDSALYLCAIGSLGSNEQFFGPGTRLTVL.

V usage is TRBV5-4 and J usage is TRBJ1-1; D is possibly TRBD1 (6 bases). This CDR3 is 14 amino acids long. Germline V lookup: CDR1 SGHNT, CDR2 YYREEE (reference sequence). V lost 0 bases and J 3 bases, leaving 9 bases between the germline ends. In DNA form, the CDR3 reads TGTGCCAGCAGCTTGGTAGGGGGAGACACTGAAGCTTTCTTT. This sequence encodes CASSLVGGDTEAFF.

The CDR3 nucleotides read TGTGCCAGCAGCGCGCTCGACAACGAGCAGTACTTC. It encodes CASSALDNEQYF. The J gene is TRBJ2-7, the V gene TRBV7-9, with D hard to call. The CDR3 has 12 amino acids. The germline CDR1 and CDR2 sequences are SEHNR and FQNEAQ (reference sequence). V gave up 5 bases and J gave up 5 bases, with 10 bases separating them.

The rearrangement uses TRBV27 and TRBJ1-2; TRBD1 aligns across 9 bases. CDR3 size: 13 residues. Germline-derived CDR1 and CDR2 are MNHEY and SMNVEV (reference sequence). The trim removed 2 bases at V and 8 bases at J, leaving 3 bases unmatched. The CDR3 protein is CASSLGQGYGYTF. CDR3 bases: TGTGCCAGCAGTTTAGGACAGGGGTACGGCTACACCTTC.

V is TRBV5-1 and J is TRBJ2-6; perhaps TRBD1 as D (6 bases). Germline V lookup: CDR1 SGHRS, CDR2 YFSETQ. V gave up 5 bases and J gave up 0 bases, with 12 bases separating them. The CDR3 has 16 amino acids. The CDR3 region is CASRRDTSSGANVLTF. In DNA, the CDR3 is TGCGCCAGCAGGAGGGACACCAGCTCTGGGGCCAACGTCCTGACTTTC.

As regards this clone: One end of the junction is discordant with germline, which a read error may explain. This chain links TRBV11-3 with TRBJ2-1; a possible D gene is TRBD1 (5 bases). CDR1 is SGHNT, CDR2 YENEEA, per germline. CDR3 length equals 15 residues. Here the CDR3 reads CASSLEQGPYNEQFF. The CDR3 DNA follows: TGTGCCAGCAGCCTAGAGCAGGGCCCTTACAATGAGCAGTTCTTC.

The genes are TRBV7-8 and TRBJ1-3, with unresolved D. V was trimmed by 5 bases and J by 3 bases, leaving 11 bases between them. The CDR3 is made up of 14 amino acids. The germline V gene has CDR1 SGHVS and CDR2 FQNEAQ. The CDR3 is CASSQNSGGNTIYF. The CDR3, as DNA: TGTGCCAGCAGCCAAAACAGTGGTGGAAACACCATATATTTT.

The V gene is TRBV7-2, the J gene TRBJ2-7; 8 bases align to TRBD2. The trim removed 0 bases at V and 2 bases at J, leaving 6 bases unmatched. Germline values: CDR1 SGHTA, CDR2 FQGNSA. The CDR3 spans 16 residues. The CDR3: CASSLAPAGATYEQYF. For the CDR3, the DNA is TGTGCCAGCAGCTTAGCCCCAGCGGGAGCCACCTACGAGCAGTACTTC.